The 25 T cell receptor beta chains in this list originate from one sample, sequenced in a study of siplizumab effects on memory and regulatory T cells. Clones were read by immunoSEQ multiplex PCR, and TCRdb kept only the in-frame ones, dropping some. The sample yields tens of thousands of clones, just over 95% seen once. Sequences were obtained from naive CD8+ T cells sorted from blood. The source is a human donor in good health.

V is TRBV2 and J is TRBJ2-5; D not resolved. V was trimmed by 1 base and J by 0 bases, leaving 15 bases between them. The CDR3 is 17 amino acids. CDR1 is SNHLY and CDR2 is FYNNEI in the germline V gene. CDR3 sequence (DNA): TGTGCCAGCAGTGAAGGTCGGATCGGGCGGAACCAAGAGACCCAGTACTTC. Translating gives CASSEGRIGRNQETQYF. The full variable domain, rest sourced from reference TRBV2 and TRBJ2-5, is EPEVTQTPSHQVTQMGQEVILRCVPISNHLYFYWYRQILGQKVEFLVSFYNNEISEKSEIFDDQFSVERPDGSNFTLKIRSTKLEDSAMYFCASSEGRIGRNQETQYFGPGTRLLVL.

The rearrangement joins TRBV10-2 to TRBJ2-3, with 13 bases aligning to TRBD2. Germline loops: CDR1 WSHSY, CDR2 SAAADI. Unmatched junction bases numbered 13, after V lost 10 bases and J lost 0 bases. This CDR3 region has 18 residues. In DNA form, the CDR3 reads TGCGCCACCAATGGGCCGGGACTAGCGGGGAATAGCACAGATACGCAGTATTTT. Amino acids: CATNGPGLAGNSTDTQYF.

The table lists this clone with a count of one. The CDR3 loop is CASKIVATSYEQYF. Here the CDR3 DNA reads TGTGCCAGTAAAATTGTTGCTACCTCCTACGAGCAGTACTTC. The chain joins TRBV19 to TRBJ2-7, with unresolved D. Trimming removed 7 bases from V and 0 bases from J, with 13 bases in between. The CDR3 runs 14 residues. Germline V gene lookup returns CDR1 LNHDA and CDR2 SQIVND (reference sequence). Looking up the rest from reference TRBV19 and TRBJ2-7 gives the full variable domain: DGGITQSPKYLFRKEGQNVTLSCEQNLNHDAMYWYRQDPGQGLRLIYYSQIVNDFQKGDIAEGYSVSREKKESFPLTVTSAQKNPTAFYLCASKIVATSYEQYFGPGTRLTVT.

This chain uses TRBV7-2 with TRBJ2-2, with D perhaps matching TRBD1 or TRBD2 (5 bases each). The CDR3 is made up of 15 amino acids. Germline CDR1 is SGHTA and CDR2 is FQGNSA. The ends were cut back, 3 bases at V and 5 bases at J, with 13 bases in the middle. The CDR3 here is CASSFFGWGTGELFF. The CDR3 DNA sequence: TGTGCCAGCAGCTTTTTCGGGTGGGGGACCGGGGAGCTGTTTTTT.

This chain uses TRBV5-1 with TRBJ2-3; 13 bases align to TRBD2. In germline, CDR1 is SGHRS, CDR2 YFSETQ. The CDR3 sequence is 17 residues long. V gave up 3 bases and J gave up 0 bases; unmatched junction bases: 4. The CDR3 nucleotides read TGCGCCAGCAGCTCAGGACTAGCGGGAGAAAGCACAGATACGCAGTATTTT. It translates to CASSSGLAGESTDTQYF.

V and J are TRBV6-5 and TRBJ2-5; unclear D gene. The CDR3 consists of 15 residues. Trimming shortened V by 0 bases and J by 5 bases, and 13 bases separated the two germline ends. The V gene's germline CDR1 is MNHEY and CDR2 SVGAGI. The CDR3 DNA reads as TGTGCCAGCAGTTACTCTCCTACACTCCAGGAGACCCAGTACTTC. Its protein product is CASSYSPTLQETQYF.

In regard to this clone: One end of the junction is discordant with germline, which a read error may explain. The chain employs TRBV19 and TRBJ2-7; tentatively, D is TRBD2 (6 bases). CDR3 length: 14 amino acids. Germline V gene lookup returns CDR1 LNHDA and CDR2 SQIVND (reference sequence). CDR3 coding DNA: TGTGCCAGTAGAATAGCGGAAAGCTCCTACGAGCAGTACTTC. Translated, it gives CASRIAESSYEQYF.

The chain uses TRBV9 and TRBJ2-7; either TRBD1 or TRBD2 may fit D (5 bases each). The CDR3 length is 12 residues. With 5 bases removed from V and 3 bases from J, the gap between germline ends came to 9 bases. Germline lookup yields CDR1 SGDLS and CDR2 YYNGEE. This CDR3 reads CASSDSGYEQYF. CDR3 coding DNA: TGTGCCAGCAGTGACAGCGGCTACGAGCAGTACTTC.

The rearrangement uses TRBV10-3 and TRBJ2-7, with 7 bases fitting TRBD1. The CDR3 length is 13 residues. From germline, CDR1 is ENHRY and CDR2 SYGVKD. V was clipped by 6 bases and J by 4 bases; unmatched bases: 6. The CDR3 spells CAISQGQTYEQYF. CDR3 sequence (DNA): TGTGCCATCAGCCAGGGACAGACGTACGAGCAGTACTTC.

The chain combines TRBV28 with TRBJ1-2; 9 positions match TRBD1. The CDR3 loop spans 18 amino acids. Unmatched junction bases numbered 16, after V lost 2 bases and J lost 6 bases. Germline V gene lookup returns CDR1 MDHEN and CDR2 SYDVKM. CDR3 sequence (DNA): TGTGCCAGCAGTTTACTCACAAGCTCCTCCGGGACAGGGAATGGCTACACCTTC. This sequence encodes CASSLLTSSSGTGNGYTF.

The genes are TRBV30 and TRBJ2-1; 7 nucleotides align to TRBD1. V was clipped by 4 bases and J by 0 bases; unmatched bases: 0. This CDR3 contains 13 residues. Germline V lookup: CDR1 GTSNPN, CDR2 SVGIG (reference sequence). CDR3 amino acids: CAWTGGSYNEQFF. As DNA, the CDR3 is TGTGCCTGGACAGGGGGCTCCTACAATGAGCAGTTCTTC.

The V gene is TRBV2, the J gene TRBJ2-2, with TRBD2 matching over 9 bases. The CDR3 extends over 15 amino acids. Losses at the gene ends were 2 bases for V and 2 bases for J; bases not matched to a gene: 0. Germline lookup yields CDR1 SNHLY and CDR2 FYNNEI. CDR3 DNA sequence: TGTGCCAGCAGTGAACTAGCGGGAAACACCGGGGAGCTGTTTTTT. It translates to CASSELAGNTGELFF.

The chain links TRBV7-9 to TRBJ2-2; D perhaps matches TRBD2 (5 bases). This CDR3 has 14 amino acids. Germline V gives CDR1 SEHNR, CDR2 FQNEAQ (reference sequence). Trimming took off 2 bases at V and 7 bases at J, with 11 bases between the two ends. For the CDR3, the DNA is TGTGCCAGCAGCTTACCCCTACGGGACGGGGAGCTGTTTTTT. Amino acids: CASSLPLRDGELFF.

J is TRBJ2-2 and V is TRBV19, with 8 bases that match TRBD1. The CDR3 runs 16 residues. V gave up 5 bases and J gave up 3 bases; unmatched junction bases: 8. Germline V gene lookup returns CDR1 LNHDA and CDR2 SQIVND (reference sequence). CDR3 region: CASSQTGQAYTGELFF. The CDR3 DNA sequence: TGTGCCAGTAGTCAAACGGGACAGGCGTACACCGGGGAGCTGTTTTTT.

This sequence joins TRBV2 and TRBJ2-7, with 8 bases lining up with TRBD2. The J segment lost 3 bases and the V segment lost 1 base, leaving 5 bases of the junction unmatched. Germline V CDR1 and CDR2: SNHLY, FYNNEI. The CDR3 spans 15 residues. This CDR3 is CASSEGSGRLYEQYF. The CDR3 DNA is TGTGCCAGCAGTGAAGGCAGCGGGAGACTCTACGAGCAGTACTTC.

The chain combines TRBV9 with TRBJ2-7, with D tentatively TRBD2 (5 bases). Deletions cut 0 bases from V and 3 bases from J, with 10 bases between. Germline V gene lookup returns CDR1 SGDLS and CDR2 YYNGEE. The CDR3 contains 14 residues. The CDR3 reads CASSVGRQDYEQYF. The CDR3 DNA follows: TGTGCCAGCAGCGTAGGGAGGCAGGACTACGAGCAGTACTTC.

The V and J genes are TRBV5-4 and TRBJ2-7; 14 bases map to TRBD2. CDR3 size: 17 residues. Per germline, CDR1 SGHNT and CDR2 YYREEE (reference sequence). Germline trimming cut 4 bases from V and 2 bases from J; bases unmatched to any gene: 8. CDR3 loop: CASSHGTSGRDPYEQYF. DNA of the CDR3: TGTGCCAGCAGCCACGGGACTAGCGGGAGAGATCCCTACGAGCAGTACTTC.

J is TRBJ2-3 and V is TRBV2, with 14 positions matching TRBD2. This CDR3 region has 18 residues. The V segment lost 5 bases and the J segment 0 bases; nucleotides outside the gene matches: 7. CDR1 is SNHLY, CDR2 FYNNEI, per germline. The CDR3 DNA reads TGTGCCAGCAGTCGACTAGCGGGAGGGTACAGTAGCACAGATACGCAGTATTTT. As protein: CASSRLAGGYSSTDTQYF.

The CDR3 DNA follows: TGTGCCAGCAGCTTTAACAGGGAGAACACTGAAGCTTTCTTT. Translated, it gives CASSFNRENTEAFF. The rearrangement joins TRBV11-3 to TRBJ1-1, with D possibly being TRBD1 (6 bases). CDR3 length: 14 residues. Between the trimmed V and J ends, which lost 3 bases and 1 base, there was a span of 9 bases. From germline, CDR1 is SGHNT and CDR2 YENEEA.

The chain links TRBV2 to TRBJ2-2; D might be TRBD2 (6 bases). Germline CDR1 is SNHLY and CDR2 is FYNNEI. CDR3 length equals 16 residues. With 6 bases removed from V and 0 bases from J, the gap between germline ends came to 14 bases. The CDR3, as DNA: TGTGCCAGCAGGGGGATAGCGGAGACGAACACCGGGGAGCTGTTTTTT. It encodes CASRGIAETNTGELFF.

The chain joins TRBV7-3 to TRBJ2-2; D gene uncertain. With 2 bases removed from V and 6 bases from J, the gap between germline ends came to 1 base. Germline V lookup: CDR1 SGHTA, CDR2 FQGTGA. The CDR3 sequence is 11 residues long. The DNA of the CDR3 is TGTGCCAGCAGCTTATCCGGGGAGCTGTTTTTT. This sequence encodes CASSLSGELFF.

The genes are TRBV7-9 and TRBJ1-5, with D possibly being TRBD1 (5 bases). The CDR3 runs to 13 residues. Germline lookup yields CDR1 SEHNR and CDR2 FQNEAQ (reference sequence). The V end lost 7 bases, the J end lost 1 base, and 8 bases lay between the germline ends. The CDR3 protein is CASTPGSNQPQHF. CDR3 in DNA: TGTGCCAGCACCCCAGGGAGCAATCAGCCCCAGCATTTT.

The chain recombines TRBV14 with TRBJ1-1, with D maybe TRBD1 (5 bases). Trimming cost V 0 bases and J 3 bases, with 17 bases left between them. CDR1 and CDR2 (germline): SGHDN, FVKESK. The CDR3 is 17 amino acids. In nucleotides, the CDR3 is TGTGCCAGCAGCCAAGATTATGGGGCTGTTGAGTACACTGAAGCTTTCTTT. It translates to CASSQDYGAVEYTEAFF. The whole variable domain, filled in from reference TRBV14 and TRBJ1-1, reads EAGVTQFPSHSVIEKGQTVTLRCDPISGHDNLYWYRRVMGKEIKFLLHFVKESKQDESGMPNNRFLAERTGGTYSTLKVQPAELEDSGVYFCASSQDYGAVEYTEAFFGQGTRLTVV.

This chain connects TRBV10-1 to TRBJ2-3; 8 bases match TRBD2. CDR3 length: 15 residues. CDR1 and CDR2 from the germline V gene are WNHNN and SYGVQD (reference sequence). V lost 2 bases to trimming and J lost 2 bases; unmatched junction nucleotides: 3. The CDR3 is CASSELAGVTDTQYF. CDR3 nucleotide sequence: TGCGCCAGCAGTGAGCTAGCGGGTGTCACAGATACGCAGTATTTT.

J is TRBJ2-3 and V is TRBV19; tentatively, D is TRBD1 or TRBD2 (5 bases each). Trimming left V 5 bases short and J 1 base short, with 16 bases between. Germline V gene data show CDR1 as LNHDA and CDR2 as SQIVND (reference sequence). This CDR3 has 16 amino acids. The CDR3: CASSGLETGRTDTQYF. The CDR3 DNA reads TGTGCCAGTAGTGGATTGGAAACGGGACGCACAGATACGCAGTATTTT.